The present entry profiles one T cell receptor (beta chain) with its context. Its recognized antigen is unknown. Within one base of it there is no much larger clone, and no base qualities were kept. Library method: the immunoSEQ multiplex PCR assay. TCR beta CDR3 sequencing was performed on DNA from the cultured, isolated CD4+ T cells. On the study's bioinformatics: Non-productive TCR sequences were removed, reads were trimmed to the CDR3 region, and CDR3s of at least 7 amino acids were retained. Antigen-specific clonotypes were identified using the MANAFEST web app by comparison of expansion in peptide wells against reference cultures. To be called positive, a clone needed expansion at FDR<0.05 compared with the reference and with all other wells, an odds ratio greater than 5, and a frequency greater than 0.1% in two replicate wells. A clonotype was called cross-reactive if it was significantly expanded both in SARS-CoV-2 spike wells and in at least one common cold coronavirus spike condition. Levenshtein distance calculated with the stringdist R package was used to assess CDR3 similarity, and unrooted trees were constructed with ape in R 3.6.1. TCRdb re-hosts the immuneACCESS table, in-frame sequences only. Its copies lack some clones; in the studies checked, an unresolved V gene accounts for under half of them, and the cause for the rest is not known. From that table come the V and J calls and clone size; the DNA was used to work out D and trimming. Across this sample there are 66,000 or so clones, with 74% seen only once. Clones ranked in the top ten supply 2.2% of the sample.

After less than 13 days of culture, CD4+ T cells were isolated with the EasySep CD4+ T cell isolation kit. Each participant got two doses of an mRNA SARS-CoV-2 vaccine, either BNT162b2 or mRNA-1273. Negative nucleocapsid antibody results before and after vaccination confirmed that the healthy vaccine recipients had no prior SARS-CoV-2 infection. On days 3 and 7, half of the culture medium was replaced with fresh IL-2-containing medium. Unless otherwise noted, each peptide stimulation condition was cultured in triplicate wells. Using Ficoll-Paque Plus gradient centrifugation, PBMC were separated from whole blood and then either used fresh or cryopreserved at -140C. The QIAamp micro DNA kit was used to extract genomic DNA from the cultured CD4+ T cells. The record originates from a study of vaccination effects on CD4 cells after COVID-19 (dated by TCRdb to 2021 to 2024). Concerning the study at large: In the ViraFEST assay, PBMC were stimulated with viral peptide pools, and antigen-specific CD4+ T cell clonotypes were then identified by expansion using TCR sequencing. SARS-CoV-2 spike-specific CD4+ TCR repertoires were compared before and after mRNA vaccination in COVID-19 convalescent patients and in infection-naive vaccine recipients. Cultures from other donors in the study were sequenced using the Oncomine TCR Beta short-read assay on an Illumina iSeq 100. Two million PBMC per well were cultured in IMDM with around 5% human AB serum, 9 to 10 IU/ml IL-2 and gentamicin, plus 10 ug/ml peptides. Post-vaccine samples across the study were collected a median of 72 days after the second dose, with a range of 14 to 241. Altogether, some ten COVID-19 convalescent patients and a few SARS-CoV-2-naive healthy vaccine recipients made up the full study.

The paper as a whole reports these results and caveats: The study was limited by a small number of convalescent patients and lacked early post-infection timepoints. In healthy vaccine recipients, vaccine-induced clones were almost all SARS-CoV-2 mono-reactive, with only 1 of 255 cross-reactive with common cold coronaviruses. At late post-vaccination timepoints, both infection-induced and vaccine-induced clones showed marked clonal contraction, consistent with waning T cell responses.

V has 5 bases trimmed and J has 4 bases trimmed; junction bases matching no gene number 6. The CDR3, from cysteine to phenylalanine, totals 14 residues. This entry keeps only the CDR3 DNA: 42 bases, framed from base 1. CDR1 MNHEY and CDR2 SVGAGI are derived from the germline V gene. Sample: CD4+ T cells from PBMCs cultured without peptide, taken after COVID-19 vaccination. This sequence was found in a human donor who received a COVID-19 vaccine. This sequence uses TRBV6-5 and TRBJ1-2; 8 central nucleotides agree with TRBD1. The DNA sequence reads TGTGCCAGCAGTCCGACAGGGGCCCTCTATGGCTACACCTTC. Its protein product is CASSPTGALYGYTF.